The entry below describes one T cell receptor beta chain. Its antigen is not known. This record comes from a study of T cell responses to AZD1222 COVID-19 vaccine. Whole-study results and caveats: Nearly half of spike-specific TCRs reportedly go after variant regions that carry no mutations.

Sequencing used immunoSEQ multiplex PCR; TCRdb keeps in-frame clones, though not all of them. The table includes approximately 180,000 clones, 90% to 95% detected once. The CDR3 is made up of 16 amino acids. The V gene end was trimmed by 1 base and the J gene end by 4 bases; junction bases not matched to a gene: 7. CDR1 and CDR2 (germline): LGHDT, YNNKEL (reference sequence). The chain combines TRBV3-1 (or the pseudogene TRBV3-2) with TRBJ2-1; TRBD1 aligns across 7 bases. The TCR originated in an adult in good health. The sequences come from peripheral blood, collected on day 0 of AZD1222 vaccination. The CDR3 region is CASSQGGQRPYNEQFF. The CDR3 DNA reads TGTGCCAGCAGCCAAGGGGGACAGCGACCTTACAATGAGCAGTTCTTC.